The rows below give T cell receptor beta chains drawn from one sample of a study of cytomegalovirus exposure and HLA in healthy donors. TCRdb keeps only in-frame clones here, not all; method: immunoSEQ multiplex PCR. The sample has under 200,000 clones, roughly 84% seen once. The sequencing sample was made of PBMCs. These receptors all stem from a boy between 2 and 10 years old in good health and CMV-seronegative. The CDR3 runs from the conserved cysteine through the conserved F or W. The order of the fields is V gene, J gene, CDR3 protein.

V gene: TRBV28; J gene: TRBJ1-4; CDR3 protein: CASTSSREKLFF
V gene: TRBV4-2; J gene: TRBJ2-3; CDR3 protein: CASSQEDRSGTDTQYF
V gene: TRBV6-6; J gene: NA; CDR3 protein: CASSYSISIAYEQYF
V gene: TRBV7-9; J gene: TRBJ2-2; CDR3 protein: CASSDFFRDTGELFF
V gene: TRBV5-1; J gene: TRBJ1-1; CDR3 protein: CASSRQTGLDTEAFF
V gene: TRBV5-4; J gene: TRBJ1-2; CDR3 protein: CASSAAAPPAYYGYTF
V gene: TRBV28; J gene: TRBJ2-7; CDR3 protein: CASSNMSEGKQEQYF
V gene: TRBV19; J gene: TRBJ1-2; CDR3 protein: CASSIEPHNYGYTF
V gene: TRBV28; J gene: TRBJ1-2; CDR3 protein: CASSSRTGGDYGYTF
V gene: TRBV5-8; J gene: TRBJ1-4; CDR3 protein: CASSIWGQGDEKLFF
V gene: TRBV2; J gene: TRBJ2-5; CDR3 protein: CASRGRLAGQETQYF
V gene: TRBV6-1; J gene: TRBJ2-7; CDR3 protein: CASSEGQVLYEQYF
V gene: TRBV28; J gene: TRBJ2-7; CDR3 protein: CASSLSRELEYEQYF
V gene: TRBV27; J gene: TRBJ1-1; CDR3 protein: CASKPAGIMNTEAFF